These 17 T cell receptor beta chains were all obtained from the same sample, sequenced in a study of shared clonotypes between healthy human individuals. The repertoire was sequenced with immunoSEQ multiplex PCR; TCRdb's copy has only in-frame clones and lacks some. The sample shows about 470,000 clones, about 85% of them seen only once. The sequencing input was PBMCs. Every receptor here comes from a woman aged 40 to 50 in good health. Some clones in this sample may be carry-over from other donors' samples.

The rearrangement joins TRBV10-3 to TRBJ2-5, with 7 bases identical to TRBD2. The CDR3 sequence is 15 residues long. Germline V gives CDR1 ENHRY, CDR2 SYGVKD. The V and J ends lost 0 bases and 4 bases, in that order; junction bases with no gene match: 5. CDR3 region: CAISESRGSGETQYF. The CDR3 nucleotides read TGTGCCATCAGTGAGTCGCGCGGGAGTGGAGAGACCCAGTACTTC.

To note about this clone: This specimen includes other DNA sequences encoding the same CDR3. V usage is TRBV18 and J usage is TRBJ2-7; D is ambiguous. Germline CDR1 reads KGHSH; CDR2 reads LQKENI. V shed 3 bases and J shed 6 bases, with 12 bases lying between them. This CDR3 spans 13 amino acids. The chain's CDR3 is CASSPPGLGEQYF. As DNA, the CDR3 is TGTGCCAGCTCACCCCCGGGTTTGGGCGAGCAGTACTTC.

V and J are TRBV6-9 and TRBJ2-3, with D possibly matching TRBD1 (6 bases). The CDR3 sequence is 18 residues long. Germline values: CDR1 MNHGY, CDR2 SVAAGI. CDR3 sequence reads: CYTPGSPRQAASTDTQYF. In nucleotides, the CDR3 is TGTTACACCCCAGGGTCCCCCAGACAGGCCGCTAGCACAGATACGCAGTATTTT.

The rearrangement uses TRBV1 and TRBJ2-7; the table calls TRBD2, which could not be checked here. TRBV1 is a pseudogene segment. The CDR3 consists of 15 residues. This CDR3 is CTSSQDLASGYEQYF. Written as DNA, the CDR3 is TGCACCAGCAGCCAAGATTTGGCTAGCGGTTACGAGCAGTACTTC.

As regards this clone: Other DNA sequences in the sample encode the same CDR3. J is TRBJ2-3 and V is TRBV7-2; 10 bases match TRBD1. The V segment lost 1 base and the J segment 1 base; nucleotides outside the gene matches: 2. This CDR3 contains 16 residues. CDR1 is SGHTA, CDR2 FQGNSA, per germline. Here the CDR3 DNA reads TGTGCCAGCAGCTTAGTTGGGACAGGGGGCACAGATACGCAGTATTTT. Translating it yields CASSLVGTGGTDTQYF.

The V call is TRBV27, the J call TRBJ1-5, with TRBD1 matching over 10 bases. The junction had 11 bases not matched to a gene; V was cut back by 6 bases and J by 6 bases. Looked up from germline, CDR1 is MNHEY and CDR2 is SMNVEV (reference sequence). The CDR3 totals 16 residues. The CDR3 protein is CASSLIGTGEAQPQHF. The DNA of the CDR3 is TGTGCCAGCAGCCTAATTGGGACAGGGGAAGCTCAGCCCCAGCATTTT.

With respect to this clone: The junction and the germline gene differ at one end; a read error may be behind it. This rearrangement joins TRBV7-7 to TRBJ2-2; 11 nucleotides match TRBD2. Per the germline V gene, CDR1 is SSHAT and CDR2 is FNYEAQ (reference sequence). This CDR3 has 16 amino acids. In DNA form, the CDR3 reads TGTGCTAGCAGCCCGGGACTAGCGGTTAACACCGGGGAGCTGTTTTTT. Amino acids: CASSPGLAVNTGELFF. Full variable domain (missing parts from reference TRBV7-7 and TRBJ2-2): GAGVSQSPRYKVTKRGQDVTLRCDPISSHATLYWYQQALGQGPEFLTYFNYEAQPDKSGLPSDRFSAERPEGSISTLTIQRTEQRDSAMYRCASSPGLAVNTGELFFGEGSRLTVL.

With respect to this clone: A far larger clone is one base from this, pointing to a likely read error. The chain couples TRBV25-1 to TRBJ1-4, with D unclear. Germline assignment: CDR1 MGHDK and CDR2 SYGVNS. The germline V and J ends were trimmed by 2 bases and 6 bases, with 10 bases remaining between them. The CDR3 spans 14 residues. CDR3 residues: CASSEHNPDEKLFF. The DNA of the CDR3 is TGTGCCAGCAGTGAACACAACCCTGATGAAAAACTGTTTTTT. Looking up the rest from reference TRBV25-1 and TRBJ1-4 gives the full variable domain: EADIYQTPRYLVIGTGKKITLECSQTMGHDKMYWYQQDPGMELHLIHYSYGVNSTEKGDLSSESTVSRIRTEHFPLTLESARPSHTSQYLCASSEHNPDEKLFFGSGTQLSVL.

This clone appeared once. V and J are TRBV2 and TRBJ1-2; 7 bases are a match to TRBD1. The CDR3 loop spans 15 amino acids. Germline-derived CDR1 and CDR2 are SNHLY and FYNNEI. V was pared by 6 bases and J by 4 bases, with 11 bases of the junction left unmatched. The CDR3 reads CASSQQGSVGYGYTF. DNA of the CDR3: TGTGCCAGCAGCCAACAGGGGTCGGTTGGCTATGGCTACACCTTC.

This clone showed up just once. The chain is built from TRBV7-8 and TRBJ2-1, with TRBD2 identical over 14 bases. J gave up 7 bases and V 5 bases, and 4 bases lay outside the gene matches. CDR1 SGHVS and CDR2 FQNEAQ come from the germline V gene. The CDR3 runs 15 residues. CDR3 loop: CASSPRTSGRNEQFF. CDR3 sequence (DNA): TGTGCCAGCAGCCCTCGGACTAGCGGGAGGAATGAGCAGTTCTTC.

The chain combines TRBV5-4 with TRBJ2-1, with D perhaps matching TRBD2 (6 bases). CDR3 length: 14 residues. V lost 2 bases, J lost 7 bases, and 13 bases lay in between. CDR1 is SGHNT and CDR2 is YYREEE in the germline V gene (reference sequence). CDR3 protein: CASSLIAAGNEQFF. The DNA for the CDR3 is TGTGCCAGCAGCTTAATAGCGGCGGGGAATGAGCAGTTCTTC.

This sequence joins TRBV2 and TRBJ2-7, with no clear D. The V end lost 6 bases, the J end lost 0 bases, and 15 bases lay between the germline ends. Germline assignment: CDR1 SNHLY and CDR2 FYNNEI. CDR3 size: 15 residues. The CDR3: CASSLRLLSSYEQYF. CDR3 nucleotide sequence: TGTGCCAGCAGCCTGAGACTCCTGAGCTCCTACGAGCAGTACTTC.

V is TRBV28 and J is TRBJ2-7; the D is unclear. The CDR3 covers 16 residues. V dropped 3 bases and J dropped 6 bases, with 21 bases sitting between them. The germline gives CDR1 MDHEN, CDR2 SYDVKM. The chain's CDR3 is CASSLIQPYLLGEQYF. The CDR3 nucleotides read TGTGCCAGCAGTTTGATACAACCCTATCTACTCGGCGAGCAGTACTTC.

The rearrangement links TRBV9 to TRBJ2-1, with no clear D. Germline lookup yields CDR1 SGDLS and CDR2 YYNGEE. The length of the CDR3 is 14 residues. With 1 base removed from V and 0 bases from J, the gap between germline ends came to 5 bases. The chain's CDR3 is CASSVRPSYNEQFF. In nucleotides, the CDR3 is TGTGCCAGCAGCGTACGGCCCTCCTACAATGAGCAGTTCTTC.

This chain joins TRBV7-2 and TRBJ2-1; 7 bases agree with TRBD1. CDR3 length: 16 amino acids. Germline assignment: CDR1 SGHTA and CDR2 FQGNSA. Trimming removed 3 bases from V and 4 bases from J; junction bases left unmatched: 9. CDR3 in amino acids: CASSFTWQGVYNEQFF. The CDR3 DNA sequence: TGTGCCAGCAGCTTTACATGGCAGGGGGTATACAATGAGCAGTTCTTC.

This clone has a handful of counts. The chain has TRBV6-5 and TRBJ1-5; D ambiguous. The ends were cut back, 2 bases at V and 5 bases at J, with 7 bases in the middle. The CDR3 consists of 13 residues. In germline, CDR1 is MNHEY, CDR2 SVGAGI. CDR3 DNA: TGTGCCAGCAGTTACAATAGGCATCAGCCCCAGCATTTT. Its protein product is CASSYNRHQPQHF.

This chain links TRBV14 with TRBJ2-1, with a tentative D call TRBD2 (6 bases). The V end was cut by 2 bases, the J end by 9 bases, with 17 bases between. Germline V gene sequence: CDR1 SGHDN, CDR2 FVKESK. This CDR3 has 15 residues. The CDR3: CASSQRSRLGPEQFF. In DNA form, the CDR3 reads TGTGCCAGCAGCCAACGCTCGAGACTAGGGCCTGAGCAGTTCTTC.